This entry features one T cell receptor beta chain sequence. Germline V CDR1 and CDR2: DFQATT, SNEGSKA (reference sequence). V dropped 6 bases and J dropped 3 bases, with 13 bases sitting between them. CDR3 length: 13 amino acids. The authors ran a second PCR of roughly 6 to 12 cycles using a sample-barcoded 5' primer and a J-beta primer mix. TCRdb re-derived calls from the 5' RACE reads in MiXCR, one entry per CDR3 protein. The sample comprises 1.5 million to 2 million distinct CDR3 sequences, about 31% of which are singletons, and 11% rests with the top ten. This specimen comes from a study of blood T cells in healthy people across ages.

Sequenced: blood. This TCR derives from a woman aged 25-40 years in good health. V is TRBV20-1 and J is TRBJ2-3; D call uncertain. The CDR3 spells CSARSSLTDTQYF. The CDR3 region has the DNA TGCAGTGCCCGATCAAGTCTTACAGATACGCAGTATTTT.